This T cell receptor (beta chain) was retrieved from a study of blood T cell repertoires in COVID-19. Study-wide background: Material from acute and convalescent COVID-19 was sourced from the United States, Italy and Spain.

This clone was observed a few times. The method was immunoSEQ multiplex PCR; TCRdb's version includes in-frame clones alone and lacks a portion of them. Of a few hundred thousand clones listed, around 83% were seen once; the top ten hold 2% to 2.5%. V was clipped by 5 bases and J by 3 bases, with 11 bases between them. The CDR3 loop spans 13 amino acids. V and J are TRBV12-3 or TRBV12-4 and TRBJ2-7, with D perhaps TRBD2 (5 bases). Material: peripheral blood. This receptor was obtained from a man aged 40-49 years who had recovered from COVID-19. The CDR3 DNA sequence: TGTGCCAGCAGTAGGCTAGCCCACTACGAGCAGTACTTC. It codes for CASSRLAHYEQYF.